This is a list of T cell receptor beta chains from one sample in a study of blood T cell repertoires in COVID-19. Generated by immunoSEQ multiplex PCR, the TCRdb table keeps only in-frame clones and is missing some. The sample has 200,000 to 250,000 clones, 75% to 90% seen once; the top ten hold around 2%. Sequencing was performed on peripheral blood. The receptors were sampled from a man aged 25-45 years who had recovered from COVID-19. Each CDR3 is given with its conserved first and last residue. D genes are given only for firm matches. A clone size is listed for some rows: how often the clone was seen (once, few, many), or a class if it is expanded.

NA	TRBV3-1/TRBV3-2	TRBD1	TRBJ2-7	TGTGCCAGCAGCCAAGTGGACAGGGAAGGGGAGCAGTACTTC	CASSQVDREGEQYF
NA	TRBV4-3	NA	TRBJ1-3	TGCGCCAGCAGCCAAGAGGTCAGGGCAGGTTCAGGGAACACCATATATTTT	CASSQEVRAGSGNTIYF
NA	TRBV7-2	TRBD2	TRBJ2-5	TGTGCCAGCAGCCTTCAAGCGGGGGGAGAGACCCAGTACTTC	CASSLQAGGETQYF
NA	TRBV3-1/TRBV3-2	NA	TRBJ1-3	TGTGCCAGCAGCCTCCGGGGTGACTCTGGAAACACCATATATTTT	CASSLRGDSGNTIYF
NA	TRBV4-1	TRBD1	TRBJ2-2	TGCGCCAGCAGCCAAGCCGACAGGGGATGGGCCGGGGAGCTGTTTTTT	CASSQADRGWAGELFF
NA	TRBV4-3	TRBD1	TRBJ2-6	TGCGCCAGCAGCCAAGTTAGTGGGACAGGGGCCCCTCTCTGGGCCAACGTCCTGACTTTC	CASSQVSGTGAPLWANVLTF
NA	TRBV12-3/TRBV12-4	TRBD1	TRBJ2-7	TGTGCCAGCAGTTTAGGGACAGGGTACGAGCAGTACTTC	CASSLGTGYEQYF
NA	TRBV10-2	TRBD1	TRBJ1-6	TGCGCCAGCAGCTGGGGACAGGGGCTCTCACCCCTCCACTTT	CASSWGQGLSPLHF
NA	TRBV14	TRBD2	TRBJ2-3	TGTGCCAGCAGTTCCGGACTAGGCAATCCTCATAAACAGTATTTT	CASSSGLGNPHKQYF
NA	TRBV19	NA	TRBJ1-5	TGTGCCAGTAACAGGGTAAGTCTTAGTTTTGGTTCGAATCAGCCCCAGCATTTT	CASNRVSLSFGSNQPQHF
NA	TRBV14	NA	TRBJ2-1	TGTGCCAGCAGCCAAGCCCGTCGAGACAATGAGCAGTTCTTC	CASSQARRDNEQFF
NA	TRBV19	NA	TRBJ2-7	TGTGCCAGTAGTATCCGCGTTGCTATCTCCTACGAGCAGTACTTC	CASSIRVAISYEQYF
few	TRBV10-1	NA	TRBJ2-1	TGCGCCAGCAGCGATACAGGGAGCTCCTACAATGAGCAGTTCTTC	CASSDTGSSYNEQFF
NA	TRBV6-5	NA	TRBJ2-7	TGTGCCAGCAGTTACCGGAGGGAGCAGTACTTC	CASSYRREQYF
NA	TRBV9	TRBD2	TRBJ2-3	TGTGCCAGCAGCGTAGCCGGGGGGGCCATAGATACGCAGTATTTT	CASSVAGGAIDTQYF
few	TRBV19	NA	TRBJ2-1	TGTGCCAGCCAGGCGGGGCAGCACAATGAGCAGTTCTTC	CASQAGQHNEQFF
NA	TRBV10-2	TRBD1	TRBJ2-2	TGCGCCAGCACGGGATCAGGGGGCCGCGCGAACACCGGGGAGCTGTTTTTT	CASTGSGGRANTGELFF